The clone carrying this T cell receptor beta chain has a count of ten or more. The antigen remains unidentified. Authors of the study amplified TCR beta CDR3 regions from RNA transcripts. In the first-round RT-PCR of the TCR CDR3, the HTBI primer set was used. One entry per CDR3 protein results from TCRdb running MiXCR on the multiplex PCR reads. The data hold 150,000 or so distinct CDR3 sequences, with over 20% observed a single time. Recently diagnosed hyperthyroidism of less than 2 months' duration affected patients aged 18 to 65. The PBMCs studied were ones that came from roughly 11 ml fresh peripheral blood. There are 16 residues in the CDR3. V shed 3 bases and J 1 base; nucleotides not matched to a gene: 4. CDR1 and CDR2 from the germline V gene are ENHRY and SYGVKD. This sample is drawn from a study of T cells in Graves' hyperthyroidism and ophthalmopathy. Study-level points and caveats: Blood also showed most of the thyroid clonotypes that were expanded above 0.001.

Sequenced sample: blood. This clonotype was obtained from a woman between 45 and 65 years old with Graves' hyperthyroidism that later progressed to Graves' ophthalmopathy. The chain combines TRBV10-3 with TRBJ2-4; 9 nucleotides align to TRBD1. The CDR3 protein is CAISEQGAGAKNIQYF. CDR3 nucleotide sequence: TGTGCCATCAGTGAACAGGGGGCAGGGGCCAAAAACATTCAGTACTTC.